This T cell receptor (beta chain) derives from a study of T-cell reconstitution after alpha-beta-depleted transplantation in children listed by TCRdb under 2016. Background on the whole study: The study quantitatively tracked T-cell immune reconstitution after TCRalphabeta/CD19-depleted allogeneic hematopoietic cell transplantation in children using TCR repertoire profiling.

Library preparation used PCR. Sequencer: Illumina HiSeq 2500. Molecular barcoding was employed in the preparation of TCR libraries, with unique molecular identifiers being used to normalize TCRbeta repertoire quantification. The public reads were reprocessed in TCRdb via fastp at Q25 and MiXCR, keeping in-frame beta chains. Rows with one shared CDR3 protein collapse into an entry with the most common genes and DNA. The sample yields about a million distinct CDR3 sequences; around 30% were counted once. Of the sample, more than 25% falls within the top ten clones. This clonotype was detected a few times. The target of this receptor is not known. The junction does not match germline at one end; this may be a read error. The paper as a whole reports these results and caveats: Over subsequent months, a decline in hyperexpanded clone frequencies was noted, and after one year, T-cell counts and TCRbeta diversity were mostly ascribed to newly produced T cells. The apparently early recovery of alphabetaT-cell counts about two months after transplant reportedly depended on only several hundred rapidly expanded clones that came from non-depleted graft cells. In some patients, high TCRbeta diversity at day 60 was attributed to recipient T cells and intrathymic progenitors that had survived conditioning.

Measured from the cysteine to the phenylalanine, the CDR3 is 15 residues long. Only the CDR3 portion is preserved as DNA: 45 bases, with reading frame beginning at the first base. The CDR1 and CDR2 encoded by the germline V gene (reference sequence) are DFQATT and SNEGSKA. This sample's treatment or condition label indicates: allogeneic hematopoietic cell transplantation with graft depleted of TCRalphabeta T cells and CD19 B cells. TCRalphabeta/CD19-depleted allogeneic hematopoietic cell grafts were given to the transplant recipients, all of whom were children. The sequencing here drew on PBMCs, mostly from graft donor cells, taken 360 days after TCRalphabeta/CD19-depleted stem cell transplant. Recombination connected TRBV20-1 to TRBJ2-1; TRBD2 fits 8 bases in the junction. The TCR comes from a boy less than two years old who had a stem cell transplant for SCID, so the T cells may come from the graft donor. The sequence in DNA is TGCTGTGCTAGAGATCGGCGGGGGGCCTACAATGAGCAGTTCTTC. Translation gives CCARDRRGAYNEQFF.